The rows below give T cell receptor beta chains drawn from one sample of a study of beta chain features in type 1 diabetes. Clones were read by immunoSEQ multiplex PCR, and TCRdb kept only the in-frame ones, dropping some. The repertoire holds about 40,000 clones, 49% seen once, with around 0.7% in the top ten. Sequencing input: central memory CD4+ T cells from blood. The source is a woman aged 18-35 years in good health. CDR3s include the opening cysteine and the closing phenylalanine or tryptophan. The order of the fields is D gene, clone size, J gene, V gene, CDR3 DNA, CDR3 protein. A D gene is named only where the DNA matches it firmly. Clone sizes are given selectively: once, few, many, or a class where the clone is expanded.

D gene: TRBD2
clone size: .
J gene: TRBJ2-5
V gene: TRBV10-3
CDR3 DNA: TGTGCCATCAGTGGACTAGCGGGAGGTGGAGAGACCCAGTACTTC
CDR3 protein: CAISGLAGGGETQYF

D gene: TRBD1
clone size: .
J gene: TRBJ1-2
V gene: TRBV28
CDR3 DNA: TGTGCCAGCAGTGTCGGACAGGGCCCGGGCTACACCTTC
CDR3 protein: CASSVGQGPGYTF

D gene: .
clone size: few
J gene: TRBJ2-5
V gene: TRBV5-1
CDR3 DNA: TGCGCCAGCCAAGCCGGGACTCAAGTCCAAGAGACCCAGTACTTC
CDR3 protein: CASQAGTQVQETQYF

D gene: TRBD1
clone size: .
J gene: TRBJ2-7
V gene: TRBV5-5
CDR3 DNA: TGTGCCAGCAGCGAGACGACAGGGGGGCGCCTCTACGAGCAGTACTTC
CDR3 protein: CASSETTGGRLYEQYF

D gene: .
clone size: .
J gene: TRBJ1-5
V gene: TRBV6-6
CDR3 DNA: TGTGCCAGCAGTTACTCTGGCCCCAATCAGCCCCAGCATTTT
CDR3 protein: CASSYSGPNQPQHF

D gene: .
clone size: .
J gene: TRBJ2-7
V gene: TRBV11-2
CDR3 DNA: TGTGCCAGCAGCTTAGGTCCCGACAGGTCCTACGAGCAGTACTTC
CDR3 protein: CASSLGPDRSYEQYF

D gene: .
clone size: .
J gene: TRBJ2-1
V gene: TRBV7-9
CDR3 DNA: TGTGCCAGCAGCCATGAACCCTACTACAATGAGCAGTTCTTC
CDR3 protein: CASSHEPYYNEQFF

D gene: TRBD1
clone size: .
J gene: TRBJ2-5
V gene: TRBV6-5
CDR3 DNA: TGTGCCAGCAGTATTCTTGACAGGGGGCAAGAGACCCAGTACTTC
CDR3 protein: CASSILDRGQETQYF

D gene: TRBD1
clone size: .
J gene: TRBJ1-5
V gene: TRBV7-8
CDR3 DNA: TGTGCCAGCAGCACAGACAGGGGGGGCAATCAGCCCCAGCATTTT
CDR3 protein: CASSTDRGGNQPQHF

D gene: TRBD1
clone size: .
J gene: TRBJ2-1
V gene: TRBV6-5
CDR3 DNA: TGTGCCAGCAGTGAGAGGACAGGGGGAGGTGAGCAGTTCTTC
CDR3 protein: CASSERTGGGEQFF

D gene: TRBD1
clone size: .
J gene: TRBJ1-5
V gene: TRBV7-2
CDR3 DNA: TGTGCCAGCAGGGACAGGGTCAATCAGCCCCAGCATTTT
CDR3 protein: CASRDRVNQPQHF

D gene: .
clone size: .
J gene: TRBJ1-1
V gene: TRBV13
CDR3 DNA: TGTGCCAGCAGCTTAGACAGGGACACTGAAGCTTTCTTT
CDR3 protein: CASSLDRDTEAFF

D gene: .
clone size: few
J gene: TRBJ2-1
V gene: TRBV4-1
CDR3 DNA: TGTGCCAGCAGCCAAGACCAGGGCTTCAATGAGCAGTTCTTC
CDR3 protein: CASSQDQGFNEQFF

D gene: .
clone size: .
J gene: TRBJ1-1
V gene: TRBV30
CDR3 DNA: TGTGCCTGGCACTCACTGGGGGGGCTCGGCACTGAAGCTTTCTTT
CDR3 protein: CAWHSLGGLGTEAFF

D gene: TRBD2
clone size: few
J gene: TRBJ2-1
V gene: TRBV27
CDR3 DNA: TGTGCCAGCAGTTTGCAGAGCGGGATCGGCTACAATGAGCAGTTCTTC
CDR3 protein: CASSLQSGIGYNEQFF

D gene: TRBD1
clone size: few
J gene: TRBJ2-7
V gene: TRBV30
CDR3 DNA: TGTGCCTGGAGCGCGGGACAGGTGATATCCTACGAGCAGTACTTC
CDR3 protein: CAWSAGQVISYEQYF

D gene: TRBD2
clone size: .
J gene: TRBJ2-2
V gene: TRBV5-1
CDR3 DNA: TGCGCCAGCAGCTTGGGTGGACTAGGAGTCGGGGAGCTGTTTTTT
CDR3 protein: CASSLGGLGVGELFF

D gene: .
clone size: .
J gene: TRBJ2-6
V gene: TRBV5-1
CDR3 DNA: TGCGCCAGCAGCTTGGAGCCCGGGTCCGGGGCCAACGTCCTGACTTTC
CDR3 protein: CASSLEPGSGANVLTF

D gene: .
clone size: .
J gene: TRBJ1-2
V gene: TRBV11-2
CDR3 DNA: TGTGCCAGCAGGACCTACAGGGCGAAGAACTATGGCTACACCTTC
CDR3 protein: CASRTYRAKNYGYTF

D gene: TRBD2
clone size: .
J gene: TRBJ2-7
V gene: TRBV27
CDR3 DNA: TGTGCCAGCGCACTTCGGGAGGGGGACGAGCAGTACTTC
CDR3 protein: CASALREGDEQYF

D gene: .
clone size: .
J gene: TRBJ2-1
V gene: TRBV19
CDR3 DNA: TGTGCCAGTAGTAGCTCCACCGGTGGGCAGTTCTTC
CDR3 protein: CASSSSTGGQFF

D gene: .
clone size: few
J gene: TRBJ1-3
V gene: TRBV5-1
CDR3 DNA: TGCGCCAGCAGCTACGAAGGTGGAGGGGTCTCTGGAAACACCATATATTTT
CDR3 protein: CASSYEGGGVSGNTIYF

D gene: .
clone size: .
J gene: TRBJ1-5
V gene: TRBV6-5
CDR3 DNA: TGTGCCAGCAGTCGGGGAGGGGATCAGCCCCAGCATTTT
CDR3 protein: CASSRGGDQPQHF

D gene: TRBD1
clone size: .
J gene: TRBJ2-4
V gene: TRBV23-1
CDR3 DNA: TGCGCCAGCAGTCTGTCAGGGGGCGATGGGAACATTCAGTACTTC
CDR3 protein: CASSLSGGDGNIQYF

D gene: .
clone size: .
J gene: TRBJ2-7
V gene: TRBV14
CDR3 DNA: TGTGCCAGCAGCCCTCTTAGCCATTCAACCTCGTACGAGCAGTACTTC
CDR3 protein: CASSPLSHSTSYEQYF

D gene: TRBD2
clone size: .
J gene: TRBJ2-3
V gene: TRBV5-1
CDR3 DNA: TGCGCCAGCAGCACAACTAGCGGGATGGTCACAGATACGCAGTATTTT
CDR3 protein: CASSTTSGMVTDTQYF

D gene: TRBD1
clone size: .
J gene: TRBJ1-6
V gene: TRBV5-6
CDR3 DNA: TGTGCCAGCAGCTTGGGACAGGGCCGTAATTCACCCCTCCACTTT
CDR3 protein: CASSLGQGRNSPLHF

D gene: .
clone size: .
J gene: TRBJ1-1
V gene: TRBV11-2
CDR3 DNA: TGTGCCAGCAGCAGCGGGGGCGCGGCTGAAGCTTTCTTT
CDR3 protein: CASSSGGAAEAFF

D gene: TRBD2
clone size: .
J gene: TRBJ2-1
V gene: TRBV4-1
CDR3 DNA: TGCGCCAGCAGGGGGCTAGCGGCCAACAATGAGCAGTTCTTC
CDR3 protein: CASRGLAANNEQFF

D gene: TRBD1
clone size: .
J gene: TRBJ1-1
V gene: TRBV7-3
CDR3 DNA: TGTGCCAGCAGCCTGGACAGGATGAACACTGAAGCTTTCTTT
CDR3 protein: CASSLDRMNTEAFF

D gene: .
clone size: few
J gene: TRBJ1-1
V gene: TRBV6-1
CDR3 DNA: TGTGCCAGCAGGCTGAAGGGGGACACTGAAGCTTTCTTT
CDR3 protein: CASRLKGDTEAFF

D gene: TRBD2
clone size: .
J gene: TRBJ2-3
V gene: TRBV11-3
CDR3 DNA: TGTGCCAGCAGCTTTAGCGGGAACACAGCAGATACGCAGTATTTT
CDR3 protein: CASSFSGNTADTQYF

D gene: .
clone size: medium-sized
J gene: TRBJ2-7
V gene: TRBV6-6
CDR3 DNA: TGTGCCGCGAATGGGGGGTCTTCCTCCTACGAGCAGTACTTC
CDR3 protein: CAANGGSSSYEQYF

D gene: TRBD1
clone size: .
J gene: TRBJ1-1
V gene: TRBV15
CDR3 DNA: TGTGCCACCAGCAGAGGCGGGACAGTATCAGCTTTCTTT
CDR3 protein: CATSRGGTVSAFF

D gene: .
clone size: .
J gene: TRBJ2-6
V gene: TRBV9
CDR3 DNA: TGTGCCAGCAGCGTAGCCTTCAGCTCTGGGGCCAACGTCCTGACTTTC
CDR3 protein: CASSVAFSSGANVLTF

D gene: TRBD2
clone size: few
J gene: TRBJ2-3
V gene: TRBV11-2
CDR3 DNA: TGTGCCAGCAGCCCAGGCCGGTCTAGCGGGAGTTCGGATACGCAGTATTTT
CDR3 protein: CASSPGRSSGSSDTQYF

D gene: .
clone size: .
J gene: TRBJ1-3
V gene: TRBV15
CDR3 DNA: TGTGCCACCAGCTCAGGGGCAGCTTCTGGAAACACCATATATTTT
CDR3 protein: CATSSGAASGNTIYF

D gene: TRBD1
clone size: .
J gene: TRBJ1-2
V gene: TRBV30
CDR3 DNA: TGTGCCTGGAGCCGGGACAGAGCCGGCGCCTCTAACTATGGCTACACCTTC
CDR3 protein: CAWSRDRAGASNYGYTF

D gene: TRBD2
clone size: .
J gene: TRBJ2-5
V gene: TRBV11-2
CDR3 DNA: TGTGCCAGCAGCTTAACCCTCGGGGGGGAAGAGACCCAGTACTTC
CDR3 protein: CASSLTLGGEETQYF

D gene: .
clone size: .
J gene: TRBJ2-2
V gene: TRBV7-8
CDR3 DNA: TGTGCCAGCAGAAGGGAGATTGTGCAAACCGGGGAGCTGTTTTTT
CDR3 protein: CASRREIVQTGELFF

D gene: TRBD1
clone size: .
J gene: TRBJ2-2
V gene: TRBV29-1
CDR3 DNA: TGCAGCGTTGATAGGGGACAGGGTGCCACCGGGGAGCTGTTTTTT
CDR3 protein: CSVDRGQGATGELFF

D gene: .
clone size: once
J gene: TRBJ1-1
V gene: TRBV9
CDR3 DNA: TGTGCCAGCAGCGAGACAGGCTTGAACACTGAAGCTTTCTTT
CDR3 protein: CASSETGLNTEAFF

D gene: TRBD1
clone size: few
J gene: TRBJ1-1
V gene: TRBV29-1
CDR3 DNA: TGCAGCGTTGAAGTAGTACAGGGGATGACTGAAGCTTTCTTT
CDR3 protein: CSVEVVQGMTEAFF

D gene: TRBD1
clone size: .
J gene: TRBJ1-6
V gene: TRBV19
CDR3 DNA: TGTGCCAGTACCTTCCGACAGGGTGGGAATTCACCCCTCCACTTT
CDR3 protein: CASTFRQGGNSPLHF

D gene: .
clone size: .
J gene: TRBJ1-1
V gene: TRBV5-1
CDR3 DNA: TGCGCCAGCAGCCCCACAGGGAACACTGAAGCTTTCTTT
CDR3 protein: CASSPTGNTEAFF

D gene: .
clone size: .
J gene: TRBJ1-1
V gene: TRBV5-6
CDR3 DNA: TGTGCCAGCAGCCCGGAAGGGGGGAACACTGAAGCTTTCTTT
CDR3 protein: CASSPEGGNTEAFF

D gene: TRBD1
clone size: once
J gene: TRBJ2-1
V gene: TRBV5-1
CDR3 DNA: TGCGCCAGCAGCTCTGGGACCGGGACAGGGGGACCGCAGTTCTTC
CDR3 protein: CASSSGTGTGGPQFF

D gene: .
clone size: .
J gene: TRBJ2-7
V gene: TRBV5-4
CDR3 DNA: TGTGCCAGCAGCTCGACAAGCAGGGGATTAGTGAGCGAGCAGTACTTC
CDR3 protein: CASSSTSRGLVSEQYF

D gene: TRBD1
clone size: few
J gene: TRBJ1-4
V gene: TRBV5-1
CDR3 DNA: TGCGCCAGCAGCCTCAGAGAGGGGGCGATTAATGAAAAACTGTTTTTT
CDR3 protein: CASSLREGAINEKLFF

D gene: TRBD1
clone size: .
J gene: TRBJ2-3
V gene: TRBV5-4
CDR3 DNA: TGTGCCAGCAGCTTGGGGCCAATGGCTACAGGGGATGCGCAGTATTTT
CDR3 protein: CASSLGPMATGDAQYF